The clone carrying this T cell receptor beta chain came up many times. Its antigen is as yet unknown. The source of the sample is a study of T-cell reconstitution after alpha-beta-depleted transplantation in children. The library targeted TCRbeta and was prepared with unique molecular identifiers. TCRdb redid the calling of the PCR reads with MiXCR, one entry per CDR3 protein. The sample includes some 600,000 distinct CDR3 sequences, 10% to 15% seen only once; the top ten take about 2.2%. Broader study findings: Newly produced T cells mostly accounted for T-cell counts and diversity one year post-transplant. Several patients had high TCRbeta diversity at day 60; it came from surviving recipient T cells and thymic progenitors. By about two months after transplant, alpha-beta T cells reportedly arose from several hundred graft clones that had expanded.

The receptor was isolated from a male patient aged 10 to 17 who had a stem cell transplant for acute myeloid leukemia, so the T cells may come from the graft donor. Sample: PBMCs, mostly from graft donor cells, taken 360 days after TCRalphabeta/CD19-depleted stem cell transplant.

The CDR3 nucleotides are TGTGCCATCAGTTCAACCGGGACAGCGATTTACAATGAGCAGTTCTTC. Encoded protein: CAISSTGTAIYNEQFF. The chain combines TRBV10-3 with TRBJ2-1; the match to TRBD1 covers 7 bases. Germline assignment: CDR1 ENHRY and CDR2 SYGVKD. CDR3 length: 16 residues. V lost 5 bases, J lost 4 bases, and 11 bases stayed unmatched.